This T cell receptor (beta chain) was profiled in a study of beta chain features in type 1 diabetes. The CDR3 is 15 residues long. Germline CDR1 and CDR2: SSHAT and FNYEAQ (reference sequence). Expressed TCRB transcripts were sequenced because the entire RNA isolate underwent reverse transcription. Clones were read by immunoSEQ multiplex PCR, and TCRdb kept only the in-frame ones, dropping some. The sample carries about 220,000 clones, roughly 11% recorded once. Findings of the study overall: Patients and controls would share equally any PCR tilt toward shorter templates.

Without exception, sorted populations had purity beyond 98%. This clone came up a few times. The antigen remains undetermined. The germline gene is not matched at one end of the junction; a read error may be the cause. This clonotype was sampled from a man between 18 and 35 years old in good health. The chain uses TRBV7-7 and TRBJ2-5; perhaps TRBD2 as D (6 bases). Sample: central memory CD4+ T cells from blood. The CDR3: CASSLTGDAAETQYF. The CDR3 nucleotides read TGCGCCAGCAGCCTCACGGGGGACGCAGCAGAGACCCAGTACTTC.